This T cell receptor beta chain is drawn from a study of response to subunit inactivated influenza vaccine. Study-level points and caveats: Seasonal influenza vaccination, on each occasion, was suggested by the authors to recruit few new T cells.

CDR1 SGDLS and CDR2 YYNGEE come from the germline V gene. V shed 4 bases and J shed 9 bases, with 16 bases lying between them. CDR3 size: 13 residues. This clonotype was recorded a few times. What it binds is not known. TCRdb ran MiXCR on the RT-PCR reads and lists one entry per CDR3 protein. The data show roughly 670,000 distinct CDR3 sequences, around 15% seen once. The receptor was derived from a man in his fifties or sixties who received an inactivated influenza vaccine. Sequencing was performed on PBMCs from blood, taken roughly 2 weeks before vaccination. The gene calls are TRBV9 and TRBJ1-2, with no clear D. Here the CDR3 DNA reads TGTGCCAGCAGCCCAAGTAGACAAATGCGCTACACCTTC. Translated, it gives CASSPSRQMRYTF.